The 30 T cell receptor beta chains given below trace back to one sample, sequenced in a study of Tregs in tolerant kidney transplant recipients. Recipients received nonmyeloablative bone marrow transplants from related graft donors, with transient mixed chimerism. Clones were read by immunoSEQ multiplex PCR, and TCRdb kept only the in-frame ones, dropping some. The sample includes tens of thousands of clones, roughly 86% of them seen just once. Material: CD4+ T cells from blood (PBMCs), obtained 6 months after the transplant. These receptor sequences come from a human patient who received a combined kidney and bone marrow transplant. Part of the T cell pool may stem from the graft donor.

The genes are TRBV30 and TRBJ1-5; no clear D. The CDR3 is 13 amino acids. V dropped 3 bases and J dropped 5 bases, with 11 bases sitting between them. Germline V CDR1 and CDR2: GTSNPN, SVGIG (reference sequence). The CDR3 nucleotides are TGTGCCTGGAGGGACTCTGCCCATCAGCCCCAGCATTTT. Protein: CAWRDSAHQPQHF.

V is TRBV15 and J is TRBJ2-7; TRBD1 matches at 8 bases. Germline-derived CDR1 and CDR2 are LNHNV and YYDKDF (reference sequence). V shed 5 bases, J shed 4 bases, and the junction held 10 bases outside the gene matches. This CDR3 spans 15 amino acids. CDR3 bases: TGTGCCACCAGCGGCCGGACAGGGAATAGGTACGAGCAGTACTTC. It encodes CATSGRTGNRYEQYF.

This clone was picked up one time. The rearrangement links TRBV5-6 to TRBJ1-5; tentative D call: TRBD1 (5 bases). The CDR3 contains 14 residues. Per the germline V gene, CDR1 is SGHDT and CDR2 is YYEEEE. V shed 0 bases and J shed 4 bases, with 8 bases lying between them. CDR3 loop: CASSLDPGNQPQHF. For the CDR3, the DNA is TGTGCCAGCAGCTTGGATCCAGGGAATCAGCCCCAGCATTTT.

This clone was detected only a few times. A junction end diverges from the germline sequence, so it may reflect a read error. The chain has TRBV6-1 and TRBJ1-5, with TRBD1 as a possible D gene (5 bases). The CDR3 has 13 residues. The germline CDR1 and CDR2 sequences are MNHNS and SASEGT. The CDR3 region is CASTEQVNQPQHF. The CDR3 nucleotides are TGTGCCAGCACTGAACAGGTCAATCAGCCCCAGCATTTT.

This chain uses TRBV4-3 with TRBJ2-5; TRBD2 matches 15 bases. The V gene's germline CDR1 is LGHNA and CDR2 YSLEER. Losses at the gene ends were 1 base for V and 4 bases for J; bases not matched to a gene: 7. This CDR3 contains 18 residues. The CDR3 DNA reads TGCGCCAGCAGCCAAGGGGTTAAGGGACTAGCGGGGGGAGAGACCCAGTACTTC. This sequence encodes CASSQGVKGLAGGETQYF.

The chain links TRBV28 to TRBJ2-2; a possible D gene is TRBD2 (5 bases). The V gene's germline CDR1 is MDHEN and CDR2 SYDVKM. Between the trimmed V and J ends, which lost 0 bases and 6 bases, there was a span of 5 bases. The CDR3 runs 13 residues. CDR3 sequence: CASSLWRAGELFF. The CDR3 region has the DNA TGTGCCAGCAGTTTATGGAGGGCCGGGGAGCTGTTTTTT. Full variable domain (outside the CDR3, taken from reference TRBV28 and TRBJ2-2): DVKVTQSSRYLVKRTGEKVFLECVQDMDHENMFWYRQDPGLGLRLIYFSYDVKMKEKGDIPEGYSVSREKKERFSLILESASTNQTSMYLCASSLWRAGELFFGEGSRLTVL.

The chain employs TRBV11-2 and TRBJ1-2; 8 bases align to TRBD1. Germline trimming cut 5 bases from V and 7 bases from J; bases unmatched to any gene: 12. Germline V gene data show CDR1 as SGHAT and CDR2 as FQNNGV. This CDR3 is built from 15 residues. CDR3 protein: CASSPSTGQGFGYTF. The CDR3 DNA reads TGTGCCAGCAGCCCCTCCACCGGACAGGGCTTTGGCTACACCTTC.

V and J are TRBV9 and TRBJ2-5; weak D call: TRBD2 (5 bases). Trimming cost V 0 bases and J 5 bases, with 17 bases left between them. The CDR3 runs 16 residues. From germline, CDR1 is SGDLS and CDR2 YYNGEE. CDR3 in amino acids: CASSVGGRPGEETQYF. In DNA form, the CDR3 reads TGTGCCAGCAGCGTAGGCGGCCGGCCCGGGGAGGAGACCCAGTACTTC.

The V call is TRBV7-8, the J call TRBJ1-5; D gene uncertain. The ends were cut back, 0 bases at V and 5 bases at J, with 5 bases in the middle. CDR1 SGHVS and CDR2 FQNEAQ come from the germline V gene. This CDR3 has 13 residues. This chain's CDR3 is CASSLAEDQPQHF. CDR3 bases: TGTGCCAGCAGCTTAGCGGAGGATCAGCCCCAGCATTTT.

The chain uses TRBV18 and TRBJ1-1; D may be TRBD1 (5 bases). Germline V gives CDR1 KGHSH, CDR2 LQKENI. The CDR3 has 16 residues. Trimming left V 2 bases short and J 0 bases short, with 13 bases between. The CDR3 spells CASSPGFQGMNTEAFF. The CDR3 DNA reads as TGTGCCAGCTCACCAGGTTTCCAGGGCATGAACACTGAAGCTTTCTTT.

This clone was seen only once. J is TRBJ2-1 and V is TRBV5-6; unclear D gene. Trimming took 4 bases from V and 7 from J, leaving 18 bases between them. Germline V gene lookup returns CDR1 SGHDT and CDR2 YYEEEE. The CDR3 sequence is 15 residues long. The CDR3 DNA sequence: TGTGCCAGCAGCCCCTTGAACGGTAACGCGAATGAGCAGTTCTTC. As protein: CASSPLNGNANEQFF.

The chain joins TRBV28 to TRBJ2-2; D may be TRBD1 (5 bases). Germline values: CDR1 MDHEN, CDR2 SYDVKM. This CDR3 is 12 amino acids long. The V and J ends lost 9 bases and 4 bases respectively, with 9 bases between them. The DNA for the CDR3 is TGTGCCAGTCGGACACTCACCGGGGAGCTGTTTTTT. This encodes CASRTLTGELFF.

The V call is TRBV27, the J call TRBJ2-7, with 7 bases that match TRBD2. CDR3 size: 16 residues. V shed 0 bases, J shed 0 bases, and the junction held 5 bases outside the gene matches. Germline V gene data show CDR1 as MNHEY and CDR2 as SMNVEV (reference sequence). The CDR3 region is CASSLSGGGNSYEQYF. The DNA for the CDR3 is TGTGCCAGCAGTTTATCGGGGGGGGGAAACTCCTACGAGCAGTACTTC.

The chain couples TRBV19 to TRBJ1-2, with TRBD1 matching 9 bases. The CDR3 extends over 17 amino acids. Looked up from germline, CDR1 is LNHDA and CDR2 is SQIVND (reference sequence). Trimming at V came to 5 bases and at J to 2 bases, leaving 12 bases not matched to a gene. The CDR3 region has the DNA TGTGCCAGTAGTCGAAACTCCGGGACAGGGATGAACTATGGCTACACCTTC. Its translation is CASSRNSGTGMNYGYTF.

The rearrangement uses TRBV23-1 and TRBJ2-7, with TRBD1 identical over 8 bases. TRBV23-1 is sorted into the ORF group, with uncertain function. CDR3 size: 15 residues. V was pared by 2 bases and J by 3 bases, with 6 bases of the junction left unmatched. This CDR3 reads CASSQSDRGRYEQYF. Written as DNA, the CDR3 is TGCGCCAGCAGTCAAAGCGACAGGGGTCGCTACGAGCAGTACTTC.

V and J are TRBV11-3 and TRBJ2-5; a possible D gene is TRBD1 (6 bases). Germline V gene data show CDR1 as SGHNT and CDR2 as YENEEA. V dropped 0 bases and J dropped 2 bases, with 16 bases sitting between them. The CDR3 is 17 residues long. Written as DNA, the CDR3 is TGTGCCAGCAGCTTAGAATACTGGAACAGGGCACAAGAGACCCAGTACTTC. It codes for CASSLEYWNRAQETQYF.

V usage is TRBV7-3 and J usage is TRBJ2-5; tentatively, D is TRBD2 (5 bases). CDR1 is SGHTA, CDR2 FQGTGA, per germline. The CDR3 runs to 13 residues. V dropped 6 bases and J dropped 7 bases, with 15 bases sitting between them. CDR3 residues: CASRETAEATQYF. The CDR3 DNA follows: TGTGCCAGCAGAGAGACCGCGGAGGCGACCCAGTACTTC.

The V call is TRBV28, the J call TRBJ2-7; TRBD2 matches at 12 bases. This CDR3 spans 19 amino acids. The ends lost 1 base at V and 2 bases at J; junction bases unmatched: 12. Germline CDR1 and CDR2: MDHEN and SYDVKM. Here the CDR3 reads CASSLYPTLAGGRTYEQYF. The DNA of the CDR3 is TGTGCCAGCAGTTTATATCCCACTCTAGCGGGAGGGCGTACCTACGAGCAGTACTTC.

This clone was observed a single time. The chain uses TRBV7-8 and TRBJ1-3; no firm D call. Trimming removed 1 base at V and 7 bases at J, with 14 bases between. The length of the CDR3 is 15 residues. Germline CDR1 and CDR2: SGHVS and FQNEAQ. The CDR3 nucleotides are TGTGCCAGCAGCTTAGGTTACAGCATCTTGAACACCATATATTTT. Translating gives CASSLGYSILNTIYF.

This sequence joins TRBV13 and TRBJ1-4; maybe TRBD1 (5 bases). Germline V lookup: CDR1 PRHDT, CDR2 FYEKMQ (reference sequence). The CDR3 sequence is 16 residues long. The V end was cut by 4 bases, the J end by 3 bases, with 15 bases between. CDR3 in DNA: TGTGCCAGCAGCTACCGTTCCGGGGGTGCTAATGAAAAACTGTTTTTT. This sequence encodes CASSYRSGGANEKLFF.

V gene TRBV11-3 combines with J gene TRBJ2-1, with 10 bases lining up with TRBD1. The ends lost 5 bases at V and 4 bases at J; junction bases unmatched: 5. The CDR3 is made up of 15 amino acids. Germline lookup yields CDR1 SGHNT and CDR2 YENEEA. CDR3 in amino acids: CASSVRDRGYNEQFF. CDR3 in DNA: TGTGCCAGCAGCGTCCGGGACAGGGGTTACAATGAGCAGTTCTTC.

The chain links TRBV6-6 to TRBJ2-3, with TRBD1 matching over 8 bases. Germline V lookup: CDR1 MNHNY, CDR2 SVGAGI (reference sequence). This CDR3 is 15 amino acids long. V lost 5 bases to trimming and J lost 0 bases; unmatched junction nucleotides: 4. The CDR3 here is CASSRGQGSTDTQYF. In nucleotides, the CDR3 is TGTGCCAGCAGTCGTGGACAGGGTAGCACAGATACGCAGTATTTT.

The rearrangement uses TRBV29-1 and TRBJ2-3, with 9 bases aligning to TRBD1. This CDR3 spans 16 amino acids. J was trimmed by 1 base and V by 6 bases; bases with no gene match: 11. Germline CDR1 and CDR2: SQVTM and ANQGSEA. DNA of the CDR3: TGCAGCGTGGCAGCACTCCGGGACAGGGGCACAGATACGCAGTATTTT. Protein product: CSVAALRDRGTDTQYF.

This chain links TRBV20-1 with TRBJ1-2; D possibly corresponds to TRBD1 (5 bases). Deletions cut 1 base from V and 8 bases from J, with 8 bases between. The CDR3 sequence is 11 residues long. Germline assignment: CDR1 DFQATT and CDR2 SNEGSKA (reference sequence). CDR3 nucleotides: TGCAGTGCTAGAGGGGGGGAGGGCTACACCTTC. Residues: CSARGGEGYTF.

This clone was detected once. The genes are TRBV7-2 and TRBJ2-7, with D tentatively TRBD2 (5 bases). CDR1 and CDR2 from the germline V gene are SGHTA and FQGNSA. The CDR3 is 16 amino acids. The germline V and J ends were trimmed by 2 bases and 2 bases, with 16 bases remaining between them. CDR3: CASSLISSVGAYEQYF. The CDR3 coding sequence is TGTGCCAGCAGCTTAATCTCAAGTGTCGGGGCCTACGAGCAGTACTTC. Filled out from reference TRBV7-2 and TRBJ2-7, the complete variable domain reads GAGVSQSPSNKVTEKGKDVELRCDPISGHTALYWYRQSLGQGLEFLIYFQGNSAPDKSGLPSDRFSAERTGGSVSTLTIQRTQQEDSAVYLCASSLISSVGAYEQYFGPGTRLTVT.

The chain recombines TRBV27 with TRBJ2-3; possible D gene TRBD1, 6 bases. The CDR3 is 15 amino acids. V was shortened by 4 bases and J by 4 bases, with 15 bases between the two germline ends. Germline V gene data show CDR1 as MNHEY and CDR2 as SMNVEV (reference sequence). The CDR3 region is CASSSRGFQADTQYF. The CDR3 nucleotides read TGTGCCAGCAGTTCCAGGGGCTTTCAGGCAGATACGCAGTATTTT.

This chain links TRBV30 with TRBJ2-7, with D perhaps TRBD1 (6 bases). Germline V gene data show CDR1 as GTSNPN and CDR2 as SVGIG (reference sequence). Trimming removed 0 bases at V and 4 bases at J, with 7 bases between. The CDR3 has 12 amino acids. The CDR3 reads CAWSVQGYEQYF. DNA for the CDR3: TGTGCCTGGAGTGTTCAGGGGTACGAGCAGTACTTC.

The DNA for the CDR3 is TGTGCCAGCAGCCCCCGTTTCCTAGCGGGGTTAGATACGCAGTATTTT. Protein: CASSPRFLAGLDTQYF. The V gene is TRBV14, the J gene TRBJ2-3; 9 bases fit TRBD2. Germline trimming cut 4 bases from V and 5 bases from J; bases unmatched to any gene: 10. Germline CDR1 SGHDN, CDR2 FVKESK. This CDR3 is 16 amino acids long.

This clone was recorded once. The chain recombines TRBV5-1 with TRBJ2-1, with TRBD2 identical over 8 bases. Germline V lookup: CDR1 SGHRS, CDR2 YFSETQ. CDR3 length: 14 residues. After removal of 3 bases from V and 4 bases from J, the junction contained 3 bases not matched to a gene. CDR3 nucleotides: TGCGCCAGCAGCTCGGGACTAGAGTACAATGAGCAGTTCTTC. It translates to CASSSGLEYNEQFF.

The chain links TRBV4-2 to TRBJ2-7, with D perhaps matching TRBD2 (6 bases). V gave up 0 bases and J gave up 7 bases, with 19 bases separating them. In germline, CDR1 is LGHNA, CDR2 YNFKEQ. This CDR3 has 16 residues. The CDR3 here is CASSQEVVGLAPEQYF. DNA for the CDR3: TGTGCCAGCAGCCAAGAGGTGGTGGGGCTAGCGCCTGAGCAGTACTTC.